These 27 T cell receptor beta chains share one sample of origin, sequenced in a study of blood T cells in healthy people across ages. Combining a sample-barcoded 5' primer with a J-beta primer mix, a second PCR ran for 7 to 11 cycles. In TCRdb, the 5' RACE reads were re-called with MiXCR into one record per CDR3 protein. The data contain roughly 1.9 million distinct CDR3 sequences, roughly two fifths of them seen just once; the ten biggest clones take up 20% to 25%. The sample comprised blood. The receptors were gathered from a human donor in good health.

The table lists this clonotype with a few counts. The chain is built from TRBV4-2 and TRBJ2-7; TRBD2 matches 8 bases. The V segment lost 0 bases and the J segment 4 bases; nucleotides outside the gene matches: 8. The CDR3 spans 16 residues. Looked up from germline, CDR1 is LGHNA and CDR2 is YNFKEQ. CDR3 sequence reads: CASSQDWGTRGYEQYF. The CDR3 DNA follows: TGTGCCAGCAGCCAAGATTGGGGGACTAGAGGATACGAGCAGTACTTC.

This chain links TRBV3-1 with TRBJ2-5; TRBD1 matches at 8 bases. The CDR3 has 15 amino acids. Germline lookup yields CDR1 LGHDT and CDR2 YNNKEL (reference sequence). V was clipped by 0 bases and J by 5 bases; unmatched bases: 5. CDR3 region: CASSQEHRGKETQYF. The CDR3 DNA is TGTGCCAGCAGCCAAGAACACAGGGGGAAGGAGACCCAGTACTTC.

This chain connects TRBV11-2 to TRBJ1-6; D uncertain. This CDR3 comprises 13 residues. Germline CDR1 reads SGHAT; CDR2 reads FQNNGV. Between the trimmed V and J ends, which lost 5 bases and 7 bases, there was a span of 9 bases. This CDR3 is CASSRDWNSPLHF. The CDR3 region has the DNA TGTGCCAGCAGCCGGGATTGGAATTCACCCCTCCACTTT.

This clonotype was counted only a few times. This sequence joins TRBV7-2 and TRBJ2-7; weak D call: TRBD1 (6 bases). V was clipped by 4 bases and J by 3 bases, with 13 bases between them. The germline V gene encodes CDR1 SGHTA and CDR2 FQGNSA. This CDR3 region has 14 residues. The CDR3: CASSSRDTYYEQYF. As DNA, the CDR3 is TGTGCCAGCAGCTCCCGGGACACCTACTACGAGCAGTACTTC.

The CDR3 sequence is CASSERARDTQYF. The CDR3 nucleotides read TGTGCCAGCAGTGAACGGGCAAGGGATACGCAGTATTTT. V and J are TRBV25-1 and TRBJ2-3; D is uncertain. The CDR3 loop spans 13 amino acids. CDR1 and CDR2 (germline): MGHDK, SYGVNS. The ends were cut back, 2 bases at V and 6 bases at J, with 9 bases in the middle.

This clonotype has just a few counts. The DNA of the CDR3 is TGTGCCAGCAGCCCCGGGGGGGATAGCATTCAGTACTTC. Amino acid sequence: CASSPGGDSIQYF. The gene calls are TRBV4-2 and TRBJ2-4; TRBD2 matches at 8 bases. The V and J ends lost 4 bases and 9 bases, in that order; junction bases with no gene match: 5. CDR3 length equals 13 residues. Germline V lookup: CDR1 LGHNA, CDR2 YNFKEQ.

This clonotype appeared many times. In nucleotides, the CDR3 is TGCAGCGTCGCCCGGCAGCGGGGAGGAGATACGCAGTATTTT. It encodes CSVARQRGGDTQYF. The rearrangement joins TRBV29-1 to TRBJ2-3; the match to TRBD2 covers 7 bases. Looked up from germline, CDR1 is SQVTM and CDR2 is ANQGSEA. This CDR3 has 14 residues. Trimming took 6 bases from V and 5 from J; bases not matched to a gene: 11.

The CDR3 loop reads CASRSSGNTDTQYF. The CDR3 DNA is TGTGCCAGTAGGAGTAGCGGCAACACAGATACGCAGTATTTT. This rearrangement joins TRBV19 to TRBJ2-3; D is perhaps TRBD2 (6 bases). There are 14 residues in the CDR3. Germline CDR1 LNHDA, CDR2 SQIVND (reference sequence). V lost 6 bases and J lost 2, with 12 bases in between.

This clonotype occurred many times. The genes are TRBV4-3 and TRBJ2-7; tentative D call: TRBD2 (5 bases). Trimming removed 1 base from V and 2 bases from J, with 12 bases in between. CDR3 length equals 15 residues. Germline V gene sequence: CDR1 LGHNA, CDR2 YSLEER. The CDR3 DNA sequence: TGCGCCAGCAGCCAAGGACTACACCGAACCTACGAGCAGTACTTC. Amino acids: CASSQGLHRTYEQYF.

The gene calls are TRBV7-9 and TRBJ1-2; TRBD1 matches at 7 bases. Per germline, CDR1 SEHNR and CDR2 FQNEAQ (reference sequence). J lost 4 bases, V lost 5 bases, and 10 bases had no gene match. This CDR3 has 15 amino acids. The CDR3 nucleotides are TGTGCCAGCAGCGCCATAGACAGGGTAACCTATGGCTACACCTTC. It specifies CASSAIDRVTYGYTF.

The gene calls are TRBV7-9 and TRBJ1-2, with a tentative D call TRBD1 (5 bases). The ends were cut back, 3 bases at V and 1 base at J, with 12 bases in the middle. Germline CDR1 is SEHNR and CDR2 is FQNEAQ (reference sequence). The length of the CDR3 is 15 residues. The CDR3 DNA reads TGTGCCAGCAGCTTCCCCGGGGGGAATAACTATGGCTACACCTTC. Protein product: CASSFPGGNNYGYTF.

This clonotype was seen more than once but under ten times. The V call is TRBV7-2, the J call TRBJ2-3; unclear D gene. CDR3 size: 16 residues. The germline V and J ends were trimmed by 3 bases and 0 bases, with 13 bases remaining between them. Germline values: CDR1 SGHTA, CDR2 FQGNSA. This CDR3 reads CASSFNSQLSTDTQYF. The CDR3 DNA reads TGTGCCAGCAGCTTTAATAGCCAACTTAGCACAGATACGCAGTATTTT.

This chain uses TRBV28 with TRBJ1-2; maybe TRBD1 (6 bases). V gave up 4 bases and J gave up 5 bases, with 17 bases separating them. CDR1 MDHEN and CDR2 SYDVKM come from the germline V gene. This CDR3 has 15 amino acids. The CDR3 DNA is TGTGCCAGCAGTTCGGGATCGGGACAAGGTTATGGCTACACCTTC. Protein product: CASSSGSGQGYGYTF.

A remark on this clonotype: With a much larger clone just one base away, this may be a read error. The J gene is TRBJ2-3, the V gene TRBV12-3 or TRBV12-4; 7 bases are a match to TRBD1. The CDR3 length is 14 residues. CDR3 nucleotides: TGTGCCAGCAGTTCAGGGGGTTTCACAGATACGCAGGATTTT. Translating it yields CASSSGGFTDTQDF.

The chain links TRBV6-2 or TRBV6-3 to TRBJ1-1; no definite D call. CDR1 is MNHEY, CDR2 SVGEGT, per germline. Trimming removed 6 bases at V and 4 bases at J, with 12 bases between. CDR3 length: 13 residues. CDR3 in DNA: TGTGCCAGCAGAATTGGACGGGGCACTGAAGCTTTCTTT. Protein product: CASRIGRGTEAFF.

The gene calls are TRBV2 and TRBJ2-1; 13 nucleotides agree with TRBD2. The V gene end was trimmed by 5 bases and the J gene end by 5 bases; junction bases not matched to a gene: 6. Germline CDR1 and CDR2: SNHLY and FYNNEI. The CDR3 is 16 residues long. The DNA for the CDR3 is TGTGCCAGCAGTTTGAGCGGGACTAGCGGGGACAATGAGCAGTTCTTC. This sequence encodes CASSLSGTSGDNEQFF.

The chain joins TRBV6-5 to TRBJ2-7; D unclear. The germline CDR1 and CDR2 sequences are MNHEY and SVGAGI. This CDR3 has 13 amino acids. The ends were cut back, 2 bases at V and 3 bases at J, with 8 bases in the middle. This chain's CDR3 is CASSYARDYEQYF. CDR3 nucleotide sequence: TGTGCCAGCAGTTACGCCAGAGACTACGAGCAGTACTTC.

The CDR3 here is CASSPNGQGGEELFF. The CDR3 DNA reads as TGTGCCAGCTCCCCTAACGGACAGGGTGGGGAAGAACTGTTTTTT. The chain couples TRBV18 to TRBJ1-4; 8 bases align to TRBD1. V shed 6 bases and J 12 bases; nucleotides not matched to a gene: 15. Germline loops: CDR1 KGHSH, CDR2 LQKENI. The CDR3 is made up of 15 amino acids.

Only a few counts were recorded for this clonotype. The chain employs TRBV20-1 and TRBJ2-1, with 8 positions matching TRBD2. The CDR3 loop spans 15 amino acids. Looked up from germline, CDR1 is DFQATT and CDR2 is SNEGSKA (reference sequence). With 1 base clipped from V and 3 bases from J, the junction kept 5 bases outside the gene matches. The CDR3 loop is CSARGSGGNYNEQFF. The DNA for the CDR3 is TGCAGTGCTAGAGGAAGCGGGGGAAACTACAATGAGCAGTTCTTC.

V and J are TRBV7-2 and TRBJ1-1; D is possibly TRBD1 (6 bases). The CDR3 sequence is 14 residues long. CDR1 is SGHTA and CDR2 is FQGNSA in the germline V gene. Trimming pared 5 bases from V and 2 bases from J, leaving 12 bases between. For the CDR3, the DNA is TGTGCCAGCAGCACCTACAGGGCCAACACTGAAGCTTTCTTT. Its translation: CASSTYRANTEAFF.

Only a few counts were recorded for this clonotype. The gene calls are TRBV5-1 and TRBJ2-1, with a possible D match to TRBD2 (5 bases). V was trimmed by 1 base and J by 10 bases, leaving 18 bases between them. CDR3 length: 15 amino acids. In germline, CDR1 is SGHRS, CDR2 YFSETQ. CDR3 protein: CASSLQGREEEEQFF. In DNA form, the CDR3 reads TGCGCCAGCAGCTTGCAAGGCCGAGAGGAGGAGGAGCAGTTCTTC.

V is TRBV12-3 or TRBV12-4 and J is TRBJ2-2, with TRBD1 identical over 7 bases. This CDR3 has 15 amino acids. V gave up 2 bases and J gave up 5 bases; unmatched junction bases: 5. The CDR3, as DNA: TGTGCCAGCAGTTTAAGAAGGGGGCGGACCGGGGAGCTGTTTTTT. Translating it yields CASSLRRGRTGELFF.

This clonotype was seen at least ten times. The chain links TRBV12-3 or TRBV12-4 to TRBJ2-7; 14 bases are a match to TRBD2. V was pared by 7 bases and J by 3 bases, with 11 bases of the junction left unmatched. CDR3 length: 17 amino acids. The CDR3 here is CASTTGLAGGVFYEQYF. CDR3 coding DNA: TGTGCCAGCACCACTGGACTAGCGGGGGGAGTTTTCTACGAGCAGTACTTC.

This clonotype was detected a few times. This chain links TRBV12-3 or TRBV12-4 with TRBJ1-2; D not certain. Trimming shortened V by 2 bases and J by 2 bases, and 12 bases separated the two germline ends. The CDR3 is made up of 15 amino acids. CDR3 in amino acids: CASSLTELLNYGYTF. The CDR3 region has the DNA TGTGCCAGCAGTTTAACAGAGCTTTTAAACTATGGCTACACCTTC.

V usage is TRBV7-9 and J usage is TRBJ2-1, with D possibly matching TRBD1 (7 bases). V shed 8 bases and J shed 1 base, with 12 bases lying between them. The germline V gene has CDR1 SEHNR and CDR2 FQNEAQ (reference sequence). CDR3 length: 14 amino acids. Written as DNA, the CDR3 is TGTGCCAGCGCAGGGGGGTTATCCTACAATGAGCAGTTCTTC. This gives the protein CASAGGLSYNEQFF. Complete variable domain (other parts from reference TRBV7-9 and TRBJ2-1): DTGVSQNPRHKITKRGQNVTFRCDPISEHNRLYWYRQTLGQGPEFLTYFQNEAQLEKSRLLSDRFSAERPKGSFSTLEIQRTEQGDSAMYLCASAGGLSYNEQFFGPGTRLTVL.

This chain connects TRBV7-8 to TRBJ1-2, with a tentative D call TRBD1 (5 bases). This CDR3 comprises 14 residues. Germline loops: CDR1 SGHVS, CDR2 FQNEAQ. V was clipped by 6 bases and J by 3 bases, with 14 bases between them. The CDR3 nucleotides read TGTGCCAGCAGTCGGGGAGCGGGGGACTATGGCTACACCTTC. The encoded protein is CASSRGAGDYGYTF. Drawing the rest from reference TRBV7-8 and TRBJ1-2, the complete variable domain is GAGVSQSPRYKVAKRGQDVALRCDPISGHVSLFWYQQALGQGPEFLTYFQNEAQLDKSGLPSDRFFAERPEGSVSTLKIQRTQQEDSAVYLCASSRGAGDYGYTFGSGTRLTVV.

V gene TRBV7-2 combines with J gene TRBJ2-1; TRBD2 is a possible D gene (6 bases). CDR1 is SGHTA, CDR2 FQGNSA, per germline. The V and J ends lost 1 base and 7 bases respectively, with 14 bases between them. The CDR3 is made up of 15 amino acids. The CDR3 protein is CASSLDTGVKNEQFF. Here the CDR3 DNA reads TGTGCCAGCAGCTTAGATACGGGGGTGAAGAATGAGCAGTTCTTC.